This T cell receptor (beta chain) was recorded in a study of tissue T cells after allogeneic stem cell transplantation. Study results and caveats: Blood and spleen captured only part of the tissue TCR repertoire. Anatomically similar tissues had similar TCR repertoires within each patient. Across patients, clones rarely overlapped, yet motif clusters were shared tissue-specifically.

The V and J ends lost 4 bases and 7 bases, in that order; junction bases with no gene match: 4. Germline V gives CDR1 KGHPV, CDR2 FQNQEV (reference sequence). This CDR3 contains 14 residues. Time point here: mouse harvest day 14 after allogeneic transplant. Mouse grafts combined 10^7 T-cell-depleted bone marrow cells with 10^6 splenic CD5+ T cells. Mice had MHC-mismatched B6 into BALB/c GVHD, sampled day 7 or 14. TCRdb keeps only in-frame clones here, not all; method: immunoSEQ multiplex PCR. The sample gives about 5,100 clones, 30% to 45% of which show up once; roughly a quarter is in the top ten. By its share, this clone is medium-sized. Its matching antigen is unknown. The listed genes are named as in mouse. The read halts 1 residue ahead of the CDR3 end, with the missing end drawn from the germline J gene.

This clonotype was obtained from a female BALB/c mouse given C57BL/6 T cells with graft-versus-host disease after an allogeneic hematopoietic cell transplant. Sequencing was carried out using gut tissue. The rearrangement joins TRBV26 to TRBJ1-6; 7 positions match TRBD1. TRBJ1-6 is placed among ORFs of uncertain function. Partial CDR3 DNA: TGTGCCAGCAGTCCCCCGGGACAGAATTCGCCCCTCTAC. It translates to CASSPPGQNSPLY. The full-length CDR3 reads as CASSPPGQNSPLYF.